These 26 T cell receptor beta chains were all obtained from the same sample, sequenced in a study of siplizumab effects on memory and regulatory T cells. Clones were sequenced by immunoSEQ multiplex PCR, and TCRdb holds only the in-frame ones, with some missing. The repertoire includes roughly 64,000 clones, 90% to 98% of them detected once, and about 0.095% sits in the top ten. What was sequenced was naive CD8+ T cells sorted from blood. These receptors were taken from a human donor in good health.

The gene calls are TRBV10-3 and TRBJ1-1, with 8 bases matching TRBD1. The CDR3 length is 12 residues. Germline V gene lookup returns CDR1 ENHRY and CDR2 SYGVKD. With V trimmed by 10 bases and J by 11 bases, 12 bases remained unmatched. CDR3 DNA sequence: TGTGCCACTTGGAGCGACAGGGGCCGGGCTTTCTTT. Residues: CATWSDRGRAFF.

This chain uses TRBV11-2 with TRBJ2-3; 8 nucleotides match TRBD1. The CDR3 is 12 amino acids. Germline CDR1 is SGHAT and CDR2 is FQNNGV. V shed 3 bases and J 14 bases; nucleotides not matched to a gene: 7. CDR3 amino acids: CASSLGAGGVYF. The CDR3 nucleotides are TGTGCCAGCAGCTTGGGGGCAGGGGGCGTGTATTTT.

The chain recombines TRBV6-6 with TRBJ2-3, with no clear D. V was clipped by 2 bases and J by 7 bases, with 4 bases between them. Germline V gives CDR1 MNHNY, CDR2 SVGAGI (reference sequence). This CDR3 comprises 11 residues. CDR3 protein: CASSYEYTQYF. DNA for the CDR3: TGTGCCAGCAGTTACGAGTATACGCAGTATTTT.

The chain carries TRBV23-1 and TRBJ2-7; a possible D gene is TRBD1 (6 bases). TRBV23-1 is noted as an ORF with a role that remains uncertain. This CDR3 has 12 amino acids. CDR3 in amino acids: CDPGHRLDEQYF. The DNA for the CDR3 is TGCGACCCGGGACATAGGTTGGACGAGCAGTACTTC.

There are a few counts of this clone. CDR3 in amino acids: CASSGSSYEQYF. CDR3 sequence (DNA): TGTGCCAGCAGTGGTAGCTCCTACGAGCAGTACTTC. The chain carries TRBV6-1 and TRBJ2-7; D uncertain. Trimming shortened V by 4 bases and J by 0 bases, and 4 bases separated the two germline ends. Germline values: CDR1 MNHNS, CDR2 SASEGT. This CDR3 comprises 12 residues.

The CDR3 DNA is TGTGCCAGCAGACGCGACGTACTACCGAACACCGGGGAGCTGTTTTTT. Translation gives CASRRDVLPNTGELFF. The gene calls are TRBV9 and TRBJ2-2; D gene uncertain. With 5 bases removed from V and 0 bases from J, the gap between germline ends came to 14 bases. The CDR3 is 16 residues long. Germline values: CDR1 SGDLS, CDR2 YYNGEE.

This sequence joins TRBV11-2 and TRBJ2-5; D is possibly TRBD2 (6 bases). This CDR3 contains 18 residues. In germline, CDR1 is SGHAT, CDR2 FQNNGV. V was trimmed by 4 bases and J by 4 bases, leaving 25 bases between them. CDR3 in amino acids: CASSSVRVGGVFGETQYF. The CDR3 nucleotides are TGTGCCAGCAGCTCAGTAAGGGTCGGGGGAGTCTTTGGAGAGACCCAGTACTTC.

V and J are TRBV19 and TRBJ1-2, with 8 bases identical to TRBD1. Losses at the gene ends were 10 bases for V and 4 bases for J; bases not matched to a gene: 5. Germline-derived CDR1 and CDR2 are LNHDA and SQIVND (reference sequence). The CDR3 length is 12 residues. The DNA for the CDR3 is TGTGCCACCATCGGGACAGGCTATGGCTACACCTTC. It translates to CATIGTGYGYTF. Full variable domain (missing parts from reference TRBV19 and TRBJ1-2): DGGITQSPKYLFRKEGQNVTLSCEQNLNHDAMYWYRQDPGQGLRLIYYSQIVNDFQKGDIAEGYSVSREKKESFPLTVTSAQKNPTAFYLCATIGTGYGYTFGSGTRLTVV.

Details on this clone: A read error is likely, as this CDR3 ends without the conserved phenylalanine or tryptophan. CDR3 residues: CASSYQAERGYTL. The CDR3 DNA reads TGTGCCAGCAGTTACCAGGCGGAGCGGGGCTACACCCTC. This chain connects TRBV6-6 to TRBJ1-2; D not certain. The V and J ends lost 2 bases and 8 bases respectively, with 12 bases between them. Germline loops: CDR1 MNHNY, CDR2 SVGAGI (reference sequence). CDR3 length: 13 amino acids.

V gene TRBV7-3 combines with J gene TRBJ2-2, with 12 positions matching TRBD2. CDR1 and CDR2 from the germline V gene are SGHTA and FQGTGA. This CDR3 has 19 residues. V gave up 5 bases and J gave up 3 bases; unmatched junction bases: 13. CDR3 residues: CASSPNGLAGGTDTGELFF. As DNA, the CDR3 is TGTGCCAGCAGCCCTAATGGGCTAGCGGGGGGGACGGACACCGGGGAGCTGTTTTTT.

This rearrangement joins TRBV11-2 to TRBJ2-7; possibly TRBD1 for D (5 bases). V shed 1 base and J shed 2 bases, with 12 bases lying between them. CDR1 and CDR2 (germline): SGHAT, FQNNGV. CDR3 length: 15 residues. The CDR3 sequence: CASSLAGYGPYEQYF. In DNA form, the CDR3 reads TGTGCCAGCAGCTTAGCAGGGTACGGACCCTACGAGCAGTACTTC.

The V call is TRBV5-3, the J call TRBJ1-6; D gene unclear. TRBV5-3 is placed among ORFs of uncertain function. The CDR3 runs to 13 residues. Deletions cut 4 bases from V and 7 bases from J, with 9 bases between. In DNA, the CDR3 is TGTGCCAGAAGCCCGGACCGGAATTCACCCCTCCACTTT. Its translation is CARSPDRNSPLHF.

V usage is TRBV11-2 and J usage is TRBJ1-1, with 9 bases fitting TRBD1. The CDR3 contains 17 residues. Germline values: CDR1 SGHAT, CDR2 FQNNGV. Germline trimming cut 4 bases from V and 1 base from J; bases unmatched to any gene: 10. In DNA form, the CDR3 reads TGTGCCAGCAGCTATTGGGACAGGGTGGGATCGAACACTGAAGCTTTCTTT. The encoded protein is CASSYWDRVGSNTEAFF.

The genes are TRBV7-6 and TRBJ1-3; D not resolved. Trimming cost V 5 bases and J 4 bases, with 9 bases left between them. The CDR3 covers 13 residues. The germline gives CDR1 SGHVS, CDR2 FNYEAQ. The chain's CDR3 is CASSPGRGNTIYF. The CDR3 DNA sequence: TGTGCCAGCAGCCCTGGGCGGGGAAACACCATATATTTT. Full variable domain (outside the CDR3, taken from reference TRBV7-6 and TRBJ1-3): GAGVSQSPRYKVTKRGQDVALRCDPISGHVSLYWYRQALGQGPEFLTYFNYEAQQDKSGLPNDRFSAERPEGSISTLTIQRTEQRDSAMYRCASSPGRGNTIYFGEGSWLTVV.

The chain links TRBV15 to TRBJ2-7; the match to TRBD2 covers 11 bases. With 5 bases clipped from V and 0 bases from J, the junction kept 3 bases outside the gene matches. This CDR3 comprises 15 residues. Looked up from germline, CDR1 is LNHNV and CDR2 is YYDKDF (reference sequence). DNA for the CDR3: TGTGCCACCAGCTGGACTAGCGGGTCCTCCTACGAGCAGTACTTC. It yields the protein CATSWTSGSSYEQYF.

The chain carries TRBV9 and TRBJ2-5, with 10 bases lining up with TRBD2. The CDR3 has 16 residues. Germline CDR1 SGDLS, CDR2 YYNGEE. V was pared by 0 bases and J by 2 bases, with 4 bases of the junction left unmatched. The CDR3 spells CASSVAGSGGQETQYF. CDR3 DNA: TGTGCCAGCAGCGTAGCGGGTAGCGGGGGGCAAGAGACCCAGTACTTC.

The V and J genes are TRBV10-2 and TRBJ1-2, with a weak D call TRBD1 (6 bases). Germline values: CDR1 WSHSY, CDR2 SAAADI. The CDR3 totals 14 residues. V was shortened by 6 bases and J by 8 bases, with 19 bases between the two germline ends. The CDR3 is CASRGMDSFEGYTF. In DNA, the CDR3 is TGCGCCAGCAGAGGGATGGACAGTTTCGAAGGCTACACCTTC.

This chain connects TRBV9 to TRBJ2-5; 7 bases line up with TRBD1. The CDR3 has 16 amino acids. Trimming at V came to 3 bases and at J to 5 bases, leaving 13 bases not matched to a gene. The germline CDR1 and CDR2 sequences are SGDLS and YYNGEE. The CDR3 DNA sequence: TGTGCCAGCAGCGCCGAGGGGACAGAGCTAAGGGAGACCCAGTACTTC. Translation: CASSAEGTELRETQYF.

The genes are TRBV18 and TRBJ1-1; D remains unclear. Trimming removed 2 bases from V and 0 bases from J, with 7 bases in between. CDR1 KGHSH and CDR2 LQKENI come from the germline V gene. This CDR3 contains 14 residues. CDR3 protein: CASSPWNMNTEAFF. Written as DNA, the CDR3 is TGTGCCAGCTCACCATGGAATATGAACACTGAAGCTTTCTTT.

The chain recombines TRBV5-1 with TRBJ2-3; D gene uncertain. This CDR3 has 18 residues. Trimming removed 0 bases from V and 5 bases from J, with 22 bases in between. Per germline, CDR1 SGHRS and CDR2 YFSETQ. The CDR3 sequence is CASSLARSGLVGGDTQYF. The CDR3 DNA reads as TGCGCCAGCAGCTTGGCCAGATCCGGGCTGGTCGGCGGAGATACGCAGTATTTT. The full variable domain, in which reference TRBV5-1 and TRBJ2-3 provide the parts outside the CDR3, is KAGVTQTPRYLIKTRGQQVTLSCSPISGHRSVSWYQQTPGQGLQFLFEYFSETQRNKGNFPGRFSGRQFSNSRSEMNVSTLELGDSALYLCASSLARSGLVGGDTQYFGPGTRLTVL.

The chain recombines TRBV28 with TRBJ2-1; no clear D gene. The germline V gene has CDR1 MDHEN and CDR2 SYDVKM. V was shortened by 0 bases and J by 0 bases, with 6 bases between the two germline ends. The CDR3 runs 15 residues. CDR3 in DNA: TGTGCCAGCAGTTTATGGGGCAGCTCCTACAATGAGCAGTTCTTC. This translates into CASSLWGSSYNEQFF.

The V call is TRBV19, the J call TRBJ2-1; 12 positions agree with TRBD2. This CDR3 has 16 amino acids. From germline, CDR1 is LNHDA and CDR2 SQIVND (reference sequence). V gave up 5 bases and J gave up 2 bases; unmatched junction bases: 4. The CDR3 coding sequence is TGTGCCAGTAGTGAGACTAGCGGGGGACCCTACAATGAGCAGTTCTTC. Its translation is CASSETSGGPYNEQFF.

The chain couples TRBV9 to TRBJ2-5, with 9 nucleotides matching TRBD1. Trimming cost V 1 base and J 2 bases; bases outside gene matches: 6. Germline V gene lookup returns CDR1 SGDLS and CDR2 YYNGEE. CDR3 length: 16 residues. For the CDR3, the DNA is TGTGCCAGCAGCGTATGGGGACAGGGCACACAAGAGACCCAGTACTTC. Residues: CASSVWGQGTQETQYF. Based on the CDR3 plus reference TRBV9 and TRBJ2-5, the full variable domain is DSGVTQTPKHLITATGQRVTLRCSPRSGDLSVYWYQQSLDQGLQFLIQYYNGEERAKGNILERFSAQQFPDLHSELNLSSLELGDSALYFCASSVWGQGTQETQYFGPGTRLLVL.

The V and J genes are TRBV29-1 and TRBJ1-1; D is unresolved. Between the trimmed V and J ends, which lost 4 bases and 5 bases, there was a span of 17 bases. This CDR3 spans 14 amino acids. Germline assignment: CDR1 SQVTM and CDR2 ANQGSEA. For the CDR3, the DNA is TGCAGCGTTGTTCGGGAGGGAAGAGGTACTGAAGCTTTCTTT. This translates into CSVVREGRGTEAFF.

The chain links TRBV9 to TRBJ2-3, with 12 bases matching TRBD2. Germline CDR1 SGDLS, CDR2 YYNGEE. V shed 4 bases and J 0 bases; nucleotides not matched to a gene: 9. This CDR3 is built from 18 residues. Written as DNA, the CDR3 is TGTGCCAGCAGCTTACTAGCGGGGGGATCTCCTAGCACAGATACGCAGTATTTT. This sequence encodes CASSLLAGGSPSTDTQYF. Full variable domain (rest looked up from reference TRBV9 and TRBJ2-3): DSGVTQTPKHLITATGQRVTLRCSPRSGDLSVYWYQQSLDQGLQFLIQYYNGEERAKGNILERFSAQQFPDLHSELNLSSLELGDSALYFCASSLLAGGSPSTDTQYFGPGTRLTVL.

The chain uses TRBV4-1 and TRBJ2-7; a weak D match, TRBD1 (5 bases). Germline CDR1 reads MGHRA; CDR2 reads YSYEKL. Trimming removed 2 bases at V and 0 bases at J, with 8 bases between. This CDR3 is 14 amino acids long. The CDR3 loop reads CASSQWQGSYEQYF. CDR3 nucleotide sequence: TGCGCCAGCAGCCAATGGCAGGGCTCCTACGAGCAGTACTTC.